The 28 T cell receptor beta chains below come from one sample, sequenced in a study of blood T cell repertoires in COVID-19. The data were produced by immunoSEQ multiplex PCR, yet TCRdb's version contains in-frame clones alone and is incomplete. The sample includes a few hundred thousand clones, 88% of them seen just once. Sequences were obtained from peripheral blood. Receptor source: a woman in her 70s with COVID-19, enrolled during active disease.

The chain couples TRBV18 to TRBJ1-5; TRBD1 agrees at 9 bases. The CDR3 has 14 amino acids. Germline values: CDR1 KGHSH, CDR2 LQKENI. V was pared by 6 bases and J by 7 bases, with 7 bases of the junction left unmatched. This chain's CDR3 is CASSSGTGKQPQHF. DNA of the CDR3: TGTGCCAGCTCCTCGGGGACAGGGAAACAGCCCCAGCATTTT.

The chain is built from TRBV7-9 and TRBJ1-2; unclear D gene. There are 13 residues in the CDR3. CDR1 is SEHNR and CDR2 is FQNEAQ in the germline V gene (reference sequence). Trimming removed 0 bases at V and 2 bases at J, with 4 bases between. The CDR3 loop is CASSLAINYGYTF. The CDR3 nucleotides are TGTGCCAGCAGCTTAGCTATCAACTATGGCTACACCTTC.

The chain couples TRBV5-1 to TRBJ2-1, with TRBD2 matching 9 bases. Per germline, CDR1 SGHRS and CDR2 YFSETQ. J gave up 3 bases and V 2 bases, and 3 bases lay outside the gene matches. The length of the CDR3 is 15 residues. The CDR3 region has the DNA TGCGCCAGCAGCTTTTCTAGCGGGAACTACAATGAGCAGTTCTTC. Protein sequence: CASSFSSGNYNEQFF.

The rearrangement joins TRBV5-4 to TRBJ2-1; 10 bases match TRBD1. Unmatched junction bases numbered 8, after V lost 1 base and J lost 7 bases. The germline CDR1 and CDR2 sequences are SGHNT and YYREEE (reference sequence). This CDR3 comprises 16 residues. The CDR3 protein is CASSLLGGTGVNEQFF. The CDR3, as DNA: TGTGCCAGCAGCTTGTTGGGGGGGACAGGGGTGAATGAGCAGTTCTTC.

This clone was seen a handful of times. The rearrangement links TRBV24-1 to TRBJ2-1; D not certain. This CDR3 contains 14 residues. Germline values: CDR1 KGHDR, CDR2 SFDVKD. Deletions cut 6 bases from V and 5 bases from J, with 13 bases between. As DNA, the CDR3 is TGTGCCACCAGTCAAGCTCACCTCGACAATGAGCAGTTCTTC. Amino acids: CATSQAHLDNEQFF.

The rearrangement links TRBV28 to TRBJ2-7; unclear D gene. Trimming took 4 bases from V and 0 from J, leaving 7 bases between them. CDR1 MDHEN and CDR2 SYDVKM come from the germline V gene. The CDR3 covers 13 residues. DNA of the CDR3: TGTGCCAGCAGTTACATTTACTCCTACGAGCAGTACTTC. Translating it yields CASSYIYSYEQYF.

V and J are TRBV30 and TRBJ2-7; D uncertain. The CDR3 length is 12 residues. With 0 bases removed from V and 6 bases from J, the gap between germline ends came to 9 bases. CDR1 is GTSNPN and CDR2 is SVGIG in the germline V gene (reference sequence). CDR3 residues: CAWSVELFEQYF. Written as DNA, the CDR3 is TGTGCCTGGAGTGTAGAGCTCTTCGAGCAGTACTTC.

The V call is TRBV5-1, the J call TRBJ1-1, with D possibly matching TRBD1 (6 bases). This CDR3 contains 14 residues. Germline CDR1 and CDR2: SGHRS and YFSETQ. The V and J ends lost 3 bases and 1 base respectively, with 10 bases between them. The CDR3 nucleotides read TGCGCCAGCAGCTGGGGGCACCCGAACACTGAAGCTTTCTTT. It is translated as CASSWGHPNTEAFF.

This chain links TRBV5-1 with TRBJ1-2, with D hard to call. The germline CDR1 and CDR2 sequences are SGHRS and YFSETQ. This CDR3 contains 13 residues. Trimming cost V 9 bases and J 3 bases, with 15 bases left between them. The CDR3 bases are TGCGCCACGTCGCCTGCCGGGGACTATGGCTACACCTTC. Translating it yields CATSPAGDYGYTF. The full variable domain, rest sourced from reference TRBV5-1 and TRBJ1-2, is KAGVTQTPRYLIKTRGQQVTLSCSPISGHRSVSWYQQTPGQGLQFLFEYFSETQRNKGNFPGRFSGRQFSNSRSEMNVSTLELGDSALYLCATSPAGDYGYTFGSGTRLTVV.

The chain links TRBV27 to TRBJ2-7; TRBD1 might be the D (5 bases). The ends were cut back, 6 bases at V and 2 bases at J, with 20 bases in the middle. CDR1 and CDR2 from the germline V gene are MNHEY and SMNVEV (reference sequence). The CDR3 extends over 16 amino acids. CDR3 coding DNA: TGTGCCAGCAGCCCAGGGTTAGGGTCAGCAGCCTACGAGCAGTACTTC. This gives the protein CASSPGLGSAAYEQYF.

The chain employs TRBV5-4 and TRBJ1-2; D is uncertain. The germline CDR1 and CDR2 sequences are SGHNT and YYREEE (reference sequence). The V end was cut by 0 bases, the J end by 4 bases, with 7 bases between. The CDR3 covers 13 residues. CDR3: CASSLAGGYGYTF. The DNA for the CDR3 is TGTGCCAGCAGCTTGGCCGGCGGCTATGGCTACACCTTC.

The count of this clone is one. The chain is built from TRBV30 and TRBJ1-1; D unresolved. The V gene's germline CDR1 is GTSNPN and CDR2 SVGIG (reference sequence). V shed 7 bases and J shed 4 bases, with 13 bases lying between them. The length of the CDR3 is 12 residues. This CDR3 is CASVSSVTEAFF. CDR3 coding DNA: TGTGCCTCCGTATCATCGGTCACTGAAGCTTTCTTT.

This chain joins TRBV9 and TRBJ2-1, with 9 bases identical to TRBD1. The length of the CDR3 is 16 residues. The germline V gene has CDR1 SGDLS and CDR2 YYNGEE. The V gene end was trimmed by 3 bases and the J gene end by 1 base; junction bases not matched to a gene: 5. CDR3 amino acids: CASSAIGQGSYNEQFF. Written as DNA, the CDR3 is TGTGCCAGCAGCGCCATAGGACAGGGGTCCTACAATGAGCAGTTCTTC.

The chain combines TRBV6-5 with TRBJ1-2; 8 positions match TRBD1. This CDR3 has 14 amino acids. V gave up 5 bases and J gave up 4 bases; unmatched junction bases: 6. Germline V gene lookup returns CDR1 MNHEY and CDR2 SVGAGI. This CDR3 is CASSPTGDLYGYTF. The CDR3 DNA reads as TGTGCCAGCAGTCCGACAGGGGACCTCTATGGCTACACCTTC.

The genes are TRBV5-5 and TRBJ2-1; 14 bases are a match to TRBD2. The V gene's germline CDR1 is SGHKS and CDR2 YYEKEE (reference sequence). This CDR3 region has 17 residues. Trimming cost V 4 bases and J 8 bases; bases outside gene matches: 11. The CDR3 reads CASSPRLAGGPADEQFF. CDR3 DNA: TGTGCCAGCAGCCCGAGACTAGCGGGAGGGCCTGCAGATGAGCAGTTCTTC.

The chain has TRBV28 and TRBJ1-3, with D maybe TRBD1 (5 bases). The CDR3 is 17 amino acids. The V gene lost 9 bases and the J gene lost 0 bases, with 21 bases spanning the gap. Germline CDR1 reads MDHEN; CDR2 reads SYDVKM. CDR3 protein: CASQFGRQKISGNTIYF. The CDR3 DNA reads TGTGCCAGTCAGTTTGGCCGACAGAAAATCTCTGGAAACACCATATATTTT.

This clone occurred many times. This chain uses TRBV4-3 with TRBJ2-5, with 8 nucleotides matching TRBD1. The CDR3 contains 15 residues. Trimming took 0 bases from V and 6 from J; bases not matched to a gene: 6. Germline CDR1 and CDR2: LGHNA and YSLEER. CDR3 sequence: CASSQDGTGGKTQYF. CDR3 DNA: TGCGCCAGCAGCCAAGATGGTACAGGGGGAAAGACCCAGTACTTC.

J is TRBJ1-1 and V is TRBV19; 7 positions agree with TRBD1. The CDR3 totals 13 residues. Germline lookup yields CDR1 LNHDA and CDR2 SQIVND (reference sequence). V shed 10 bases and J 5 bases; nucleotides not matched to a gene: 10. The CDR3 region has the DNA TGTGCCACCTCAGGGACAGCCCGAACTGAAGCTTTCTTT. Translated, it gives CATSGTARTEAFF.

The V call is TRBV5-8, the J call TRBJ1-5; TRBD1 might be the D (5 bases). Per the germline V gene, CDR1 is SGHTS and CDR2 is YDEGEE. This CDR3 spans 15 amino acids. V lost 4 bases to trimming and J lost 5 bases, with 16 bases between them. CDR3 protein: CASSRTGGRDQPQHF. The CDR3, as DNA: TGTGCCAGCAGCCGAACGGGGGGGAGGGATCAGCCCCAGCATTTT. The full variable domain, rest sourced from reference TRBV5-8 and TRBJ1-5, is EAGVTQSPTHLIKTRGQQATLRCSPISGHTSVYWYQQALGLGLQFLLWYDEGEERNRGNFPPRFSGRQFPNYSSELNVNALELEDSALYLCASSRTGGRDQPQHFGDGTRLSIL.

This chain connects TRBV2 to TRBJ2-3; 9 nucleotides line up with TRBD2. With 9 bases clipped from V and 3 bases from J, the junction kept 4 bases outside the gene matches. Germline assignment: CDR1 SNHLY and CDR2 FYNNEI. There are 13 residues in the CDR3. CDR3 bases: TGTGCCAGTATAGCGGGAGTAACAGATACGCAGTATTTT. It encodes CASIAGVTDTQYF.

The J gene is TRBJ1-5, the V gene TRBV19; 7 nucleotides align to TRBD1. V dropped 4 bases and J dropped 4; count of bases not matched to a gene: 7. This CDR3 contains 15 residues. Germline assignment: CDR1 LNHDA and CDR2 SQIVND (reference sequence). The CDR3 sequence is CASSTRQGGNQPQHF. In DNA form, the CDR3 reads TGTGCCAGTAGTACGAGACAGGGCGGGAATCAGCCCCAGCATTTT.

The rearrangement joins TRBV6-6 to TRBJ1-6; 9 positions match TRBD1. Germline V CDR1 and CDR2: MNHNY, SVGAGI (reference sequence). Trimming at V came to 8 bases and at J to 9 bases, leaving 8 bases not matched to a gene. The length of the CDR3 is 14 residues. In DNA form, the CDR3 reads TGTGCCAGCCAATCGGGACAGGGTTTTTCACCCCTCCACTTT. This translates into CASQSGQGFSPLHF.

This clone was seen just once. The V and J genes are TRBV28 and TRBJ1-5; 11 bases match TRBD1. Germline-derived CDR1 and CDR2 are MDHEN and SYDVKM. V was pared by 6 bases and J by 0 bases, with 10 bases of the junction left unmatched. The CDR3 runs to 18 residues. CDR3 sequence reads: CASSSGTGGKYSNQPQHF. The CDR3 bases are TGTGCCAGCAGCTCCGGGACAGGGGGGAAATATAGCAATCAGCCCCAGCATTTT. The complete variable domain, with remaining parts taken from reference TRBV28 and TRBJ1-5, reads DVKVTQSSRYLVKRTGEKVFLECVQDMDHENMFWYRQDPGLGLRLIYFSYDVKMKEKGDIPEGYSVSREKKERFSLILESASTNQTSMYLCASSSGTGGKYSNQPQHFGDGTRLSIL.

The V call is TRBV2, the J call TRBJ2-5; 7 bases match TRBD1. CDR3 length: 14 residues. Germline V lookup: CDR1 SNHLY, CDR2 FYNNEI. Trimming removed 6 bases from V and 2 bases from J; junction bases left unmatched: 6. The CDR3 DNA reads as TGTGCCAGCAGGACATTGGGACAGCAAGAGACCCAGTACTTC. Translated: CASRTLGQQETQYF.

This clone was found a few times. CDR3 DNA sequence: TGCGCCAGCAGCTTGGCCAGGAAACTCGACGAGCAGTACTTC. Its protein is CASSLARKLDEQYF. The chain has TRBV5-1 and TRBJ2-7, with no clear D. CDR3 length: 14 residues. Germline V gene lookup returns CDR1 SGHRS and CDR2 YFSETQ. V shed 0 bases and J shed 5 bases, with 12 bases lying between them.

This chain joins TRBV4-1 and TRBJ2-2, with D perhaps matching TRBD1 (6 bases). Trimming took 1 base from V and 0 from J, leaving 9 bases between them. Germline CDR1 is MGHRA and CDR2 is YSYEKL. This CDR3 has 16 amino acids. The CDR3 DNA reads as TGCGCCAGCAGCCAAGGGCAGGGGTCGAACACCGGGGAGCTGTTTTTT. Translating gives CASSQGQGSNTGELFF.

The chain links TRBV6-6 to TRBJ2-7; TRBD1 matches 7 bases. The CDR3 length is 14 residues. V was clipped by 6 bases and J by 3 bases; unmatched bases: 8. Germline V gene lookup returns CDR1 MNHNY and CDR2 SVGAGI (reference sequence). The CDR3 DNA follows: TGTGCCAGCAGCCCAGGGACAGCTGTCTACGAGCAGTACTTC. Its translation: CASSPGTAVYEQYF.

This chain joins TRBV5-4 and TRBJ1-4, with 10 bases matching TRBD1. The germline V gene encodes CDR1 SGHNT and CDR2 YYREEE (reference sequence). This CDR3 spans 15 amino acids. The trim removed 5 bases at V and 7 bases at J, leaving 8 bases unmatched. This CDR3 is CASSSGTGDIEKLFF. CDR3 DNA sequence: TGTGCCAGCAGTTCTGGGACAGGGGATATTGAAAAACTGTTTTTT.